This T cell receptor beta chain emerged from a study of neurological immune-mediated disorders. The study, taken as a whole, reports: Private repertoires in all groups were suggested by the finding that expanded clones across subjects shared no CDR3 amino acid sequences. HTLV-1-associated myelopathy led in TCR clonal expansion, while multiple sclerosis ranked lowest, below healthy controls.

V was clipped by 9 bases and J by 1 base, with 15 bases between them. This CDR3 region has 14 residues. CDR1 is MDHEN, CDR2 SYDVKM, per germline. This clonotype appeared many times. Its antigen remains unidentified. TCRdb recomputed calls from the 5' RACE reads with MiXCR, one row per CDR3 protein. The sample includes about 45,000 distinct CDR3 sequences, approximately 13% of them seen just once. As for time point: longitudinal time-point 3. This clonotype was obtained from a man aged 25-45 years in good health. Sequencing was done on a sample of PBMCs. The chain links TRBV28 to TRBJ2-5, with D maybe TRBD2 (5 bases). The CDR3 bases are TGTGCCAGTCAAGAGGGCTGGGGCCAAGAGACCCAGTACTTC. It is translated as CASQEGWGQETQYF.